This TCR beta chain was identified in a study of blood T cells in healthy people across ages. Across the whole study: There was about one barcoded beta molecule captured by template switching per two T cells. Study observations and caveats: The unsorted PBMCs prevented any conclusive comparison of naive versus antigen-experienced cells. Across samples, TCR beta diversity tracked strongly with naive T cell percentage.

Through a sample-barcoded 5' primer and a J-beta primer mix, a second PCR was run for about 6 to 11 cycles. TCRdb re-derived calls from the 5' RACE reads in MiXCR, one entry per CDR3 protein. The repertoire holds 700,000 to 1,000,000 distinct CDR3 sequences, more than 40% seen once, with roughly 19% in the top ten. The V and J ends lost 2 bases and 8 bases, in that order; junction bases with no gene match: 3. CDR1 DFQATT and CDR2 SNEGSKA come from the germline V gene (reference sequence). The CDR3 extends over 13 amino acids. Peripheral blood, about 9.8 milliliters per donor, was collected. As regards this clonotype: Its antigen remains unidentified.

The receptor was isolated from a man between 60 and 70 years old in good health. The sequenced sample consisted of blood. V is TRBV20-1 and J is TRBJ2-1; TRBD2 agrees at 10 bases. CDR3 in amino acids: CSARTSGTYEQFF. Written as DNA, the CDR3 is TGCAGTGCTAGAACTAGCGGGACTTATGAGCAGTTCTTC.